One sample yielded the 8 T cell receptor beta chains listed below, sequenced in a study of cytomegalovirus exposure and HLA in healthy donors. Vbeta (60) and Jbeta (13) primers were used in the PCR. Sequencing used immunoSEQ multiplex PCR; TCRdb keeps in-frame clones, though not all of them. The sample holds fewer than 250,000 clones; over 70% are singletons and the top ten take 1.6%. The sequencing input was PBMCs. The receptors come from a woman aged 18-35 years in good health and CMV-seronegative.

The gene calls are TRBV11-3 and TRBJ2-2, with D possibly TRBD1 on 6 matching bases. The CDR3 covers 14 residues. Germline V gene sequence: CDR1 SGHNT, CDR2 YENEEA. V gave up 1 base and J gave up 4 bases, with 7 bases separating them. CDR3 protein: CASSLGTATGELFF. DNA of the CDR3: TGTGCCAGCAGCTTAGGGACAGCCACCGGGGAGCTGTTTTTT.

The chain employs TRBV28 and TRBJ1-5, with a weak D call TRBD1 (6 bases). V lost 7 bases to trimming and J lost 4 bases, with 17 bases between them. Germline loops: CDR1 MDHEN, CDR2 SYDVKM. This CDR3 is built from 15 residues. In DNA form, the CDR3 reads TGTGCCAGCACCAGGACAGCAAACGCGAATCAGCCCCAGCATTTT. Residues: CASTRTANANQPQHF.

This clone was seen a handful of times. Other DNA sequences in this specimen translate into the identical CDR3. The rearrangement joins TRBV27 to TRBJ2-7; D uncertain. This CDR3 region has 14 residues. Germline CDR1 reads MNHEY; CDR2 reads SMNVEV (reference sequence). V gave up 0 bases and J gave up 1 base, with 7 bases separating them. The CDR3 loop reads CASSLSAGSYEQYF. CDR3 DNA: TGTGCCAGCAGTTTATCCGCAGGATCCTACGAGCAGTACTTC.

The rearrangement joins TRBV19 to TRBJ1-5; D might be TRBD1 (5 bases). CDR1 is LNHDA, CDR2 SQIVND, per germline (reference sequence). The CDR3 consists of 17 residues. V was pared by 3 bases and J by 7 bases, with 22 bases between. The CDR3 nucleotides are TGTGCCAGTAGTATTGGGTCTTTATTCAGGGCCCCCCAGCCCCAGCATTTT. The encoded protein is CASSIGSLFRAPQPQHF.

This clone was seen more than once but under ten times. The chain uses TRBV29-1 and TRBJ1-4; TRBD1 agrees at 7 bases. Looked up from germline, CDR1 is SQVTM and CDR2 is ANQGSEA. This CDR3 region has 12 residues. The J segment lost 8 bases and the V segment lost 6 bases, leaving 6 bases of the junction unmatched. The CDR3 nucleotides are TGCAGCGTCGCGACAGGGTCCGAAAAACTGTTTTTT. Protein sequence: CSVATGSEKLFF.

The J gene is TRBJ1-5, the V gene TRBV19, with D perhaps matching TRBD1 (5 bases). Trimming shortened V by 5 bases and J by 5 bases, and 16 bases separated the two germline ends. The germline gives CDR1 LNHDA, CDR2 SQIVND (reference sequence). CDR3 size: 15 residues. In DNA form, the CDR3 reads TGTGCCAGTAGTTCGCGGGACGGGGTCTATCAGCCCCAGCATTTT. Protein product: CASSSRDGVYQPQHF.

CDR3 sequence: CASSLLGQGSPEQYF. CDR3 nucleotide sequence: TGTGCCAGCAGTCTCCTCGGACAGGGTTCCCCCGAGCAGTACTTC. J is TRBJ2-7 and V is TRBV28; 8 nucleotides agree with TRBD1. CDR3 length: 15 residues. The V and J ends lost 5 bases and 6 bases, in that order; junction bases with no gene match: 12. Germline-derived CDR1 and CDR2 are MDHEN and SYDVKM. Together with reference TRBV28 and TRBJ2-7, the CDR3 gives the full variable domain: DVKVTQSSRYLVKRTGEKVFLECVQDMDHENMFWYRQDPGLGLRLIYFSYDVKMKEKGDIPEGYSVSREKKERFSLILESASTNQTSMYLCASSLLGQGSPEQYFGPGTRLTVT.

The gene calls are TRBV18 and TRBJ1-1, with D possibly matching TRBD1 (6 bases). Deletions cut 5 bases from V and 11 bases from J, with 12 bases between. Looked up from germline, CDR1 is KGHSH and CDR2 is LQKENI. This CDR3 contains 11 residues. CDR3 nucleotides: TGTGCCAGCTCAGAACAGGGTACTGCTTTCTTT. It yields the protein CASSEQGTAFF.